These T cell receptor beta chains were read from a single sample in a study of T cell responses to AZD1222 COVID-19 vaccine. Assay used: immunoSEQ multiplex PCR; TCRdb lists only in-frame clones, some missing. The sample has 150,000 to 200,000 clones; just over 90% are singletons. The starting material was peripheral blood, obtained 28 days after the second dose of the MenACWY control vaccine. Source of these receptors: an adult who received the MenACWY meningococcal vaccine as a control. CDR3s include the opening cysteine and the closing phenylalanine or tryptophan. D genes are given only for firm matches. The size field is filled for only some rows; it gives once, few, many or a size class.

>TRBD1|TRBV11-2|TRBJ1-1|NA
CASSLRDREVNTEAFF
TGTGCCAGCAGCCTCCGGGACAGGGAAGTGAACACTGAAGCTTTCTTT
>TRBD1|TRBV28|TRBJ1-4|NA
CASKPFGTGRGKLFF
TGTGCCAGCAAGCCCTTCGGGACAGGGAGGGGAAAACTGTTTTTT
>NA|TRBV3-1/TRBV3-2|TRBJ2-7|NA
CASSQEEGLLVEQYF
TGTGCCAGCAGCCAAGAGGAGGGGCTGCTTGTAGAGCAGTACTTC
>NA|TRBV5-1|TRBJ2-1|NA
CASSWDLNNEQFF
TGCGCCAGCAGCTGGGACTTAAACAATGAGCAGTTCTTC
>TRBD1|TRBV6-5|TRBJ2-2|NA
CASRLQGSTGELFF
TGTGCCAGCAGGCTACAGGGGTCCACCGGGGAGCTGTTTTTT
>NA|TRBV5-6|TRBJ2-2|NA
CASSPGQGLTGELFF
TGTGCCAGCAGCCCCGGGCAAGGGTTGACCGGGGAGCTGTTTTTT
>NA|TRBV19|TRBJ1-2|NA
CASSDPGRAGHGYTF
TGTGCCAGTAGTGATCCCGGTCGAGCGGGACATGGCTACACCTTC
>TRBD2|TRBV7-3|TRBJ2-1|few
CASSPQSGIPYNEQFF
TGTGCCAGCAGCCCGCAAAGCGGGATCCCCTACAATGAGCAGTTCTTC
>NA|TRBV6-5|TRBJ2-3|NA
CASISLGSTDTQYF
TGTGCCAGCATTTCCCTCGGGAGCACAGATACGCAGTATTTT
>NA|TRBV23-1|TRBJ2-2|NA
CASSHRVAGELFF
TGCGCCAGCAGTCATAGGGTGGCCGGGGAGCTGTTTTTT
>TRBD1|TRBV10-3|TRBJ1-2|NA
CAIRGQGYDYGYTF
TGTGCCATCAGGGGACAGGGGTACGACTATGGCTACACCTTC
>NA|TRBV18|TRBJ1-2|NA
CASSPDTHNYGYTF
TGTGCCAGCTCACCCGACACACATAACTATGGCTACACCTTC
>TRBD1|TRBV29-1|TRBJ1-4|NA
CSVGLDRGKLFF
TGCAGCGTTGGACTCGACAGGGGAAAACTGTTTTTT
>TRBD2|TRBV7-2|TRBJ2-7|NA
CASRTAGAGGPNEQYF
TGTGCCAGCAGAACCGCAGGAGCGGGAGGGCCCAACGAGCAGTACTTC
>NA|TRBV9|TRBJ1-2|NA
CASSVMGASYTF
TGTGCCAGCAGCGTAATGGGGGCAAGCTACACCTTC
>TRBD2|TRBV3-1/TRBV3-2|TRBJ2-7|NA
CASSQEGTIPYEQYF
TGTGCCAGCAGCCAAGAGGGGACTATACCATACGAGCAGTACTTC
>TRBD2|TRBV9|TRBJ2-2|NA
CASSVRTSGRSTGELFF
TGTGCCAGCAGCGTTAGGACTAGCGGGAGATCTACCGGGGAGCTGTTTTTT
>NA|TRBV14|TRBJ2-7|NA
CASSNLGQISGEQYF
TGTGCCAGCAGCAACTTAGGACAGATTTCAGGCGAGCAGTACTTC
>NA|TRBV28|TRBJ1-4|NA
CASSLRLSNEKLFF
TGTGCCAGCAGTTTGAGATTATCTAATGAAAAACTGTTTTTT
>NA|TRBV4-1|TRBJ2-7|NA
CASSLRDGAYEQYF
TGCGCCAGCAGCCTGAGGGACGGGGCCTACGAGCAGTACTTC
>NA|TRBV11-2|TRBJ1-1|NA
CASSLESTVNTEAFF
TGTGCCAGCAGCTTAGAAAGTACAGTGAACACTGAAGCTTTCTTT
>TRBD1|TRBV7-9|TRBJ1-2|NA
CASSFGTELYGYTF
TGCGCCAGCAGCTTTGGGACAGAATTATATGGCTACACCTTC
>TRBD2|TRBV7-2|TRBJ2-7|NA
CASSRTGGGPYEQYF
TGTGCCAGCAGCCGCACGGGGGGGGGACCCTACGAGCAGTACTTC
>NA|TRBV10-2|TRBJ1-1|NA
CASSAQGSVAFF
TGCGCCAGCAGTGCCCAGGGGTCGGTGGCTTTCTTT
>NA|TRBV6-5|TRBJ2-3|NA
CASGPETTYTDTQYF
TGTGCCAGCGGACCAGAGACTACCTACACAGATACGCAGTATTTT
>TRBD1|TRBV19|TRBJ2-4|NA
CASSNQGVKNIQYF
TGTGCCAGTAGTAATCAGGGGGTCAAAAACATTCAGTACTTC
>TRBD1|TRBV7-3|TRBJ1-2|once
CASSGDRGGGYTF
TGTGCCAGCAGTGGGGACAGGGGTGGCGGCTACACCTTC
>TRBD1|TRBV10-3|TRBJ2-7|NA
CAISTGGYEQYF
TGTGCCATCAGTACAGGGGGTTACGAGCAGTACTTC
>NA|TRBV30|TRBJ1-3|NA
CAWSGDGGPGNTIYF
TGTGCCTGGAGTGGAGACGGAGGGCCTGGAAACACCATATATTTT
>NA|TRBV6-5|TRBJ2-5|NA
CASRVRRETQYF
TGTGCCAGCAGGGTACGACGCGAGACCCAGTACTTC
>TRBD2|TRBV9|TRBJ2-1|NA
CASSVTSGSYNEQFF
TGTGCCAGCAGCGTAACTAGCGGGAGCTACAATGAGCAGTTCTTC
>NA|TRBV27|TRBJ2-6|NA
CASTTLSGANVLTF
TGTGCCAGCACCACCCTCTCTGGGGCCAACGTCCTGACTTTC
>NA|TRBV29-1|TRBJ1-2|NA
CSVEDQDGTNYGYTF
TGCAGCGTTGAAGATCAAGATGGTACTAACTATGGCTACACCTTC
>NA|TRBV2|TRBJ2-2|NA
CASSVGRQGITGELFF
TGTGCCAGCAGTGTCGGGAGACAGGGTATCACCGGGGAGCTGTTTTTT
>NA|TRBV28|TRBJ2-7|NA
CASSFGAASEQYF
TGTGCCAGCAGTTTTGGGGCGGCGTCCGAGCAGTACTTC
>TRBD2|TRBV18|TRBJ2-3|NA
CASSPTLAGSTDTQYF
TGTGCCAGCTCACCCACCCTAGCGGGAAGCACAGATACGCAGTATTTT
>TRBD1|TRBV3-1/TRBV3-2|TRBJ1-1|NA
CASSQADRDSEAFF
TGTGCCAGCAGCCAGGCTGACAGGGACTCTGAAGCTTTCTTT
>NA|TRBV5-1|TRBJ1-3|NA
CASSLAGGLGNTIYF
TGCGCCAGCAGCTTGGCCGGGGGGCTTGGAAACACCATATATTTT
>NA|TRBV7-8|TRBJ1-2|NA
CASSPWVLNYGYTF
TGTGCCAGCAGCCCTTGGGTTCTTAACTATGGCTACACCTTC
>NA|TRBV5-1|TRBJ1-1|NA
CASSSTGQMNTEAFF
TGCGCCAGCAGCTCCACAGGACAGATGAACACTGAAGCTTTCTTT
>TRBD2|TRBV20-1|TRBJ2-7|NA
CSANLGGEYF
TGCAGTGCAAACTTGGGGGGGGAGTACTTC
>NA|TRBV2|TRBJ1-6|NA
CASSGKGRAGAAYNSPLHF
TGTGCCAGCAGTGGCAAGGGCAGGGCAGGAGCCGCTTATAATTCACCCCTCCACTTT
>NA|TRBV4-1|TRBJ2-1|NA
CASSQEGQPSYNEQFF
TGCGCCAGCAGCCAGGAGGGACAGCCATCCTACAATGAGCAGTTCTTC
>NA|TRBV28|TRBJ1-1|NA
CASSGWGWAFF
TGTGCCAGCAGTGGTTGGGGTTGGGCTTTCTTT
>NA|TRBV2|TRBJ2-1|NA
CASSTRGDSGDEQFF
TGTGCCAGCTCCACACGAGGAGATTCTGGCGATGAGCAGTTCTTC
>NA|TRBV21-1|TRBJ1-2|NA
CASSKSWGRLGGEANYGYTF
TGTGCCAGCAGCAAATCCTGGGGGAGATTAGGGGGCGAAGCTAACTATGGCTACACCTTC
>NA|TRBV21-1|TRBJ2-7|NA
CASSKVPTAHEQYF
TGTGCCAGCAGCAAAGTTCCTACAGCCCACGAGCAGTACTTC
>NA|TRBV15|TRBJ2-1|NA
CATSTTDRNNEQFF
TGTGCCACCAGCACAACGGACAGAAACAATGAGCAGTTCTTC